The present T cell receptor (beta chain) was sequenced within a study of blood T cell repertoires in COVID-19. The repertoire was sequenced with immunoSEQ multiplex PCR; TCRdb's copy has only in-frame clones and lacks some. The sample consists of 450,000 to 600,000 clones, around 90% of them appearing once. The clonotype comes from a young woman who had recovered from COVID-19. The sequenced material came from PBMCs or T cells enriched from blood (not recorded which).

This CDR3 is CASSLYGQGALINEQYF. The CDR3 coding sequence is TGTGCCAGCAGCTTATACGGACAGGGGGCACTTATCAACGAGCAGTACTTC. The rearrangement links TRBV7-6 to TRBJ2-7, with 11 positions matching TRBD1. This CDR3 region has 17 residues. The ends lost 2 bases at V and 5 bases at J; junction bases unmatched: 11. Germline CDR1 is SGHVS and CDR2 is FNYEAQ.